This entry lists 11 T cell receptor beta chains sequenced from one sample in a study of T cells after yellow fever vaccination. TCRdb processed the 5' RACE reads anew with MiXCR; each CDR3 protein has one entry. The repertoire holds some 400,000 distinct CDR3 sequences, about 6.2% seen once, with approximately 15% in the top ten. This sample comprised PBMCs, obtained 5 days after the yellow fever booster vaccination. Receptors originate from a man aged 25-45 years who received the YFV17D yellow fever vaccine.

V gene TRBV10-3 combines with J gene TRBJ1-5; no clear D gene. V was shortened by 2 bases and J by 7 bases, with 9 bases between the two germline ends. The CDR3 spans 13 residues. CDR1 is ENHRY and CDR2 is SYGVKD in the germline V gene. The DNA of the CDR3 is TGTGCCATCAGTGAGGATTCAATCCAGCCCCAGCATTTT. This sequence encodes CAISEDSIQPQHF.

This clonotype was seen repeatedly, ten times or more. This rearrangement joins TRBV6-1 to TRBJ2-7, with 15 bases lining up with TRBD2. V shed 6 bases, J shed 6 bases, and the junction held 3 bases outside the gene matches. This CDR3 is built from 14 residues. The germline gives CDR1 MNHNS, CDR2 SASEGT. This CDR3 reads CASRGLAGGLEQYF. The CDR3 coding sequence is TGTGCCAGCAGGGGACTAGCGGGAGGCCTCGAGCAGTACTTC.

This clonotype occurred a few times. The chain employs TRBV5-1 and TRBJ2-2, with D unclear. The germline V gene encodes CDR1 SGHRS and CDR2 YFSETQ. V was trimmed by 3 bases and J by 6 bases, leaving 15 bases between them. The CDR3 totals 15 residues. CDR3 DNA sequence: TGCGCCAGCAGCTCCTCTGGTAGTGATGCCGGGGAGCTGTTTTTT. This encodes CASSSSGSDAGELFF.

This clonotype was observed many times. The chain is built from TRBV20-1 and TRBJ1-1; D gene ambiguous. This CDR3 has 12 residues. Trimming stripped 0 bases from V and 4 bases from J, with 6 bases between. Germline CDR1 and CDR2: DFQATT and SNEGSKA (reference sequence). The CDR3 spells CSARDLVTEAFF. The CDR3 DNA is TGCAGTGCTAGAGATCTAGTCACTGAAGCTTTCTTT.

This clonotype was seen repeatedly, ten times or more. The V call is TRBV27, the J call TRBJ2-2; tentative D call: TRBD2 (5 bases). Per the germline V gene, CDR1 is MNHEY and CDR2 is SMNVEV (reference sequence). Deletions cut 6 bases from V and 4 bases from J, with 6 bases between. The CDR3 has 12 amino acids. The CDR3 sequence is CASSGITGELFF. The DNA of the CDR3 is TGTGCCAGCAGCGGGATCACCGGGGAGCTGTTTTTT.

In its sample, this clonotype was seen many times. V usage is TRBV7-2 and J usage is TRBJ2-1; no definite D call. V lost 1 base to trimming and J lost 8 bases, with 6 bases between them. In germline, CDR1 is SGHTA, CDR2 FQGNSA. The CDR3 runs to 12 residues. CDR3 region: CASSLEGHEQFF. The CDR3 nucleotides are TGTGCCAGCAGCTTAGAAGGGCATGAGCAGTTCTTC.

This clonotype occurred a few times. The gene calls are TRBV24-1 and TRBJ2-3; TRBD1 matches 11 bases. This CDR3 is built from 15 residues. Germline CDR1 reads KGHDR; CDR2 reads SFDVKD. The ends lost 4 bases at V and 4 bases at J; junction bases unmatched: 3. Here the CDR3 reads CATSDGGQGADTQYF. The DNA for the CDR3 is TGTGCCACCAGTGACGGGGGACAGGGGGCAGATACGCAGTATTTT.

This clonotype occurred a few times. V gene TRBV20-1 combines with J gene TRBJ2-4, with 8 nucleotides matching TRBD2. Germline CDR1 is DFQATT and CDR2 is SNEGSKA (reference sequence). V lost 4 bases, J lost 1 base, and 6 bases stayed unmatched. The CDR3 length is 15 residues. The DNA for the CDR3 is TGCAGTGCTATAGGACTAGCCGACGCCAAAAACATTCAGTACTTC. Translated: CSAIGLADAKNIQYF.

This clonotype was detected a few times. This sequence joins TRBV7-2 and TRBJ2-1, with 9 bases fitting TRBD2. J was trimmed by 10 bases and V by 2 bases; bases with no gene match: 9. The CDR3 is made up of 15 amino acids. CDR1 is SGHTA, CDR2 FQGNSA, per germline. CDR3 bases: TGTGCCAGCAGCTTATCTAGCGGGACGGGCAAGGAGCAGTTCTTC. It codes for CASSLSSGTGKEQFF.

This clonotype was seen at least ten times. The chain has TRBV3-1 and TRBJ2-5, with D uncertain. Germline V gene sequence: CDR1 LGHDT, CDR2 YNNKEL (reference sequence). Trimming stripped 4 bases from V and 3 bases from J, with 12 bases between. The CDR3 runs to 14 residues. In nucleotides, the CDR3 is TGTGCCAGCAGCCCCGGGCGGAAAAAAGAGACCCAGTACTTC. It codes for CASSPGRKKETQYF.

This clonotype has just a few counts. The chain couples TRBV9 to TRBJ2-1; TRBD2 agrees at 7 bases. Germline V gives CDR1 SGDLS, CDR2 YYNGEE. This CDR3 has 17 residues. Trimming removed 4 bases from V and 8 bases from J; junction bases left unmatched: 18. The CDR3 region is CASSQGAGASPTYEQFF. CDR3 sequence (DNA): TGTGCCAGCAGCCAGGGTGCGGGAGCTTCACCGACGTATGAGCAGTTCTTC.